These 27 T cell receptor beta chains share one sample of origin, sequenced in a study of T-cell memory formation after mild COVID-19. TCRdb fed the 5' RACE reads into MiXCR, producing one record per CDR3 protein. The sample records about 430,000 distinct CDR3 sequences, about 24% being singletons. What was sequenced was PBMCs or a T cell subset sorted from them (not recorded which). These receptors came from an adult woman who had mild COVID-19 (a few samples of this study predate the infection). Cell type and time point are not known.

Only a few counts were recorded for this clonotype. The chain combines TRBV2 with TRBJ2-7; D gene ambiguous. V was trimmed by 1 base and J by 2 bases, leaving 12 bases between them. The CDR3 is made up of 15 amino acids. CDR1 is SNHLY, CDR2 FYNNEI, per germline. The CDR3 nucleotides read TGTGCCAGCAGTGAAGACAGCTCCGAGGCCTACGAGCAGTACTTC. As protein: CASSEDSSEAYEQYF.

The chain recombines TRBV14 with TRBJ1-5; the D gene is possibly TRBD1 (5 bases). Germline CDR1 reads SGHDN; CDR2 reads FVKESK. The CDR3 totals 14 residues. The V and J ends lost 4 bases and 5 bases respectively, with 12 bases between them. CDR3 nucleotide sequence: TGTGCCAGCAGCCCAGCCCAGGGTTATCAGCCCCAGCATTTT. Encoded protein: CASSPAQGYQPQHF.

A few counts support this clonotype. This chain links TRBV5-8 with TRBJ2-3, with D possibly matching TRBD2 (5 bases). Germline V lookup: CDR1 SGHTS, CDR2 YDEGEE. V was cut by 3 bases and J by 5 bases, with 10 bases left in between. The CDR3 is made up of 13 amino acids. The CDR3 bases are TGTGCCAGCAGCTCCAGCAGCGGAGATACGCAGTATTTT. Its protein is CASSSSSGDTQYF.

The sample holds a few counts of this clonotype. The chain employs TRBV15 and TRBJ1-5; a possible D gene is TRBD1 (5 bases). Between the trimmed V and J ends, which lost 8 bases and 0 bases, there was a span of 14 bases. This CDR3 region has 15 residues. Looked up from germline, CDR1 is LNHNV and CDR2 is YYDKDF (reference sequence). The CDR3 is CATHRTPYSNQPQHF. The CDR3 DNA reads TGTGCCACCCACAGGACACCTTATAGCAATCAGCCCCAGCATTTT.

The rearrangement links TRBV15 to TRBJ2-5; no reliable D call. The V end was cut by 0 bases, the J end by 4 bases, with 9 bases between. CDR3 length: 14 residues. Germline CDR1 LNHNV, CDR2 YYDKDF (reference sequence). The CDR3: CATSRDRWGETQYF. CDR3 coding DNA: TGTGCCACCAGCAGAGATAGGTGGGGAGAGACCCAGTACTTC.

This clonotype has more than one count but fewer than ten. V is TRBV12-3 or TRBV12-4 and J is TRBJ1-2; 7 nucleotides align to TRBD1. This CDR3 has 14 residues. Losses at the gene ends were 7 bases for V and 2 bases for J; bases not matched to a gene: 7. This CDR3 is CASTPDRSNYGYTF. The CDR3 DNA follows: TGTGCCAGCACCCCGGACAGGTCGAACTATGGCTACACCTTC.

The chain has TRBV5-1 and TRBJ1-1; D is uncertain. V was clipped by 1 base and J by 6 bases, with 19 bases between them. There are 16 residues in the CDR3. Germline V gene lookup returns CDR1 SGHRS and CDR2 YFSETQ. The CDR3 nucleotides are TGCGCCAGCAGCTTGTCTTCCGTACGGGGTAACCCTGAAGCTTTCTTT. Protein product: CASSLSSVRGNPEAFF.

This chain connects TRBV9 to TRBJ1-6; D not resolved. The CDR3 sequence is 15 residues long. Deletions cut 4 bases from V and 8 bases from J, with 16 bases between. Per the germline V gene, CDR1 is SGDLS and CDR2 is YYNGEE. CDR3 DNA: TGTGCCAGCAGCATCGATTATCATGGTGATTCACCCCTCCACTTT. Translating gives CASSIDYHGDSPLHF.

The V and J genes are TRBV9 and TRBJ1-2; 7 bases match TRBD1. The CDR3 spans 15 residues. Germline CDR1 and CDR2: SGDLS and YYNGEE. V dropped 4 bases and J dropped 2; count of bases not matched to a gene: 8. CDR3 nucleotide sequence: TGTGCCAGCAGCCCCCATCCACAGGGGAACTATGGCTACACCTTC. It codes for CASSPHPQGNYGYTF.

V is TRBV20-1 and J is TRBJ1-2; D is possibly TRBD1 (6 bases). The germline V gene has CDR1 DFQATT and CDR2 SNEGSKA (reference sequence). The CDR3 has 14 residues. With 0 bases removed from V and 2 bases from J, the gap between germline ends came to 10 bases. The CDR3 protein is CSARDATGNYGYTF. The CDR3 DNA follows: TGCAGTGCTAGAGACGCCACAGGGAACTATGGCTACACCTTC.

This clonotype was recorded a few times. The J gene is TRBJ2-3, the V gene TRBV20-1; D remains unclear. The ends were cut back, 5 bases at V and 5 bases at J, with 5 bases in the middle. CDR3 length: 10 amino acids. Germline V gives CDR1 DFQATT, CDR2 SNEGSKA (reference sequence). CDR3 coding DNA: TGCAGTGCTGGCCGAGATACGCAGTATTTT. This encodes CSAGRDTQYF.

This clonotype was detected ten times or more. The rearrangement joins TRBV12-3 or TRBV12-4 to TRBJ2-1; D may be TRBD1 or TRBD2 (5 bases each). CDR3 length: 13 residues. The V gene lost 3 bases and the J gene lost 7 bases, with 10 bases spanning the gap. CDR3 sequence reads: CASSFLGVNEQFF. The CDR3 coding sequence is TGTGCCAGCAGTTTTCTGGGGGTAAATGAGCAGTTCTTC.

This clonotype was counted between two and nine times. V usage is TRBV6-4 and J usage is TRBJ2-1, with a tentative D call TRBD2 (6 bases). This CDR3 has 14 residues. V lost 2 bases and J lost 6, with 11 bases in between. CDR1 is MRHNA and CDR2 is SNTAGT in the germline V gene. CDR3 DNA: TGTGCCAGCAGTGACGGAGGGGAGCCCAATGAGCAGTTCTTC. Translation: CASSDGGEPNEQFF.

This clonotype was found a few times. This chain links TRBV7-2 with TRBJ2-1; D gene unclear. Looked up from germline, CDR1 is SGHTA and CDR2 is FQGNSA. With 5 bases removed from V and 0 bases from J, the gap between germline ends came to 11 bases. The CDR3 length is 15 residues. In DNA, the CDR3 is TGTGCCAGCAGCCTTAGTTCCCCCTCCTACAATGAGCAGTTCTTC. Residues: CASSLSSPSYNEQFF. The entire variable domain, with the rest obtained from reference TRBV7-2 and TRBJ2-1, is as follows: GAGVSQSPSNKVTEKGKDVELRCDPISGHTALYWYRQSLGQGLEFLIYFQGNSAPDKSGLPSDRFSAERTGGSVSTLTIQRTQQEDSAVYLCASSLSSPSYNEQFFGPGTRLTVL.

This clonotype was seen a handful of times. The V gene is TRBV3-1, the J gene TRBJ1-6, with a weak D call TRBD1 (5 bases). V shed 2 bases and J shed 9 bases, with 11 bases lying between them. Germline-derived CDR1 and CDR2 are LGHDT and YNNKEL (reference sequence). This CDR3 has 14 residues. The CDR3 DNA is TGTGCCAGCAGCCAATTTAGGGGAGGTTCACCCCTCCACTTT. Protein product: CASSQFRGGSPLHF. Complete variable domain (other parts from reference TRBV3-1 and TRBJ1-6): DTAVSQTPKYLVTQMGNDKSIKCEQNLGHDTMYWYKQDSKKFLKIMFSYNNKELIINETVPNRFSPKSPDKAHLNLHINSLELGDSAVYFCASSQFRGGSPLHFGNGTRLTVT.

The chain links TRBV5-1 to TRBJ2-3; no clear D. V dropped 3 bases and J dropped 6 bases, with 8 bases sitting between them. The length of the CDR3 is 12 residues. Germline V gene lookup returns CDR1 SGHRS and CDR2 YFSETQ. The CDR3 is CASSSSVDTQYF. Here the CDR3 DNA reads TGCGCCAGCAGCTCCTCGGTGGATACGCAGTATTTT.

V and J are TRBV7-2 and TRBJ2-4, with D perhaps matching TRBD1 (6 bases). Germline V gene sequence: CDR1 SGHTA, CDR2 FQGNSA. Trimming took off 5 bases at V and 6 bases at J, with 11 bases between the two ends. This CDR3 contains 13 residues. In DNA, the CDR3 is TGTGCCAGCAGCAATTACAGGGTAAACATTCAGTACTTC. Protein product: CASSNYRVNIQYF.

This rearrangement joins TRBV4-3 to TRBJ1-2, with 8 positions matching TRBD1. V shed 0 bases and J 7 bases; nucleotides not matched to a gene: 10. This CDR3 contains 16 residues. Per the germline V gene, CDR1 is LGHNA and CDR2 is YSLEER. The CDR3 DNA reads as TGCGCCAGCAGCCAAGATCTGAGACAGGGGTTTGGTGGCTACACCTTC. Protein: CASSQDLRQGFGGYTF.

This clonotype was counted between two and nine times. The chain employs TRBV20-1 and TRBJ2-7, with D perhaps matching TRBD1 or TRBD2 (5 bases each). Germline CDR1 is DFQATT and CDR2 is SNEGSKA (reference sequence). Trimming took off 1 base at V and 4 bases at J, with 8 bases between the two ends. This CDR3 contains 12 residues. The CDR3 protein is CSARGWGYEQYF. CDR3 DNA: TGCAGTGCTAGAGGGTGGGGGTACGAGCAGTACTTC.

V is TRBV6-5 and J is TRBJ2-1, with 7 bases identical to TRBD1. The germline V gene has CDR1 MNHEY and CDR2 SVGAGI. The CDR3 totals 15 residues. With V trimmed by 2 bases and J by 5 bases, 6 bases remained unmatched. CDR3 sequence: CASSYEGTVDNEQFF. CDR3 nucleotide sequence: TGTGCCAGCAGTTACGAAGGGACAGTAGACAATGAGCAGTTCTTC.

This sequence joins TRBV6-5 and TRBJ2-5; 13 nucleotides align to TRBD2. From germline, CDR1 is MNHEY and CDR2 SVGAGI. V lost 0 bases, J lost 5 bases, and 6 bases stayed unmatched. The CDR3 length is 17 residues. CDR3 in DNA: TGTGCCAGCAGTTACTCGGGACTAGCGGGATCGAGGGAGACCCAGTACTTC. Encoded protein: CASSYSGLAGSRETQYF.

The chain joins TRBV6-6 to TRBJ1-5, with D unresolved. The CDR3 contains 11 residues. The germline V gene has CDR1 MNHNY and CDR2 SVGAGI (reference sequence). Deletions cut 10 bases from V and 1 base from J, with 5 bases between. In DNA, the CDR3 is TGTGCCACGGGGAGCAATCAGCCCCAGCATTTT. Protein sequence: CATGSNQPQHF.

There are a few counts of this clonotype. The chain has TRBV9 and TRBJ1-1; D possibly corresponds to TRBD1 (5 bases). The CDR3 covers 12 residues. The germline V gene has CDR1 SGDLS and CDR2 YYNGEE. V was cut by 3 bases and J by 8 bases, with 11 bases left in between. The CDR3 is CASSGDGSEAFF. The CDR3 DNA sequence: TGTGCCAGCAGCGGGGACGGCTCAGAAGCTTTCTTT.

The chain joins TRBV7-9 to TRBJ1-2; D not resolved. The CDR3 totals 15 residues. Germline V lookup: CDR1 SEHNR, CDR2 FQNEAQ (reference sequence). V was cut by 8 bases and J by 5 bases, with 21 bases left in between. CDR3 amino acids: CASRSLDARIYGYTF. CDR3 nucleotide sequence: TGTGCCAGCCGAAGCTTAGATGCACGGATATATGGCTACACCTTC.

This chain joins TRBV6-2 or TRBV6-3 and TRBJ2-1; 8 bases align to TRBD2. J was trimmed by 2 bases and V by 5 bases; bases with no gene match: 5. This CDR3 has 15 residues. Germline assignment: CDR1 MNHEY and CDR2 SVGEGT. CDR3 nucleotide sequence: TGTGCCAGCAGTGAACTAGCGGATACCTACAATGAGCAGTTCTTC. Its translation is CASSELADTYNEQFF.

This chain joins TRBV25-1 and TRBJ2-7, with TRBD2 matching over 11 bases. Germline V lookup: CDR1 MGHDK, CDR2 SYGVNS. V lost 3 bases and J lost 11; bases outside the gene matches: 9. The CDR3 contains 14 residues. CDR3 loop: CASSDTSGGQRKYF. CDR3 DNA sequence: TGTGCCAGCAGTGACACTAGCGGGGGCCAGAGGAAGTACTTC.

This clonotype was seen only a few times. The chain combines TRBV9 with TRBJ2-2; D is ambiguous. The CDR3 extends over 15 amino acids. Germline CDR1 is SGDLS and CDR2 is YYNGEE. V was trimmed by 0 bases and J by 0 bases, leaving 6 bases between them. The CDR3 DNA is TGTGCCAGCAGCGTAGGTGATGCGAACACCGGGGAGCTGTTTTTT. Amino acids: CASSVGDANTGELFF. The full variable domain, with the rest looked up from reference TRBV9 and TRBJ2-2, is DSGVTQTPKHLITATGQRVTLRCSPRSGDLSVYWYQQSLDQGLQFLIQYYNGEERAKGNILERFSAQQFPDLHSELNLSSLELGDSALYFCASSVGDANTGELFFGEGSRLTVL.